Each of the 30 T cell receptor beta chains below was sequenced from the same sample in a study of blood T cell repertoires in COVID-19. Some clones are missing from TCRdb's copy, which holds only in-frame ones; the method was immunoSEQ multiplex PCR. The data contain about 220,000 clones, approximately 85% of them seen just once; the ten biggest clones take up approximately 2.3%. Sequenced: peripheral blood. The receptors come from a woman in her 70s with COVID-19, enrolled during active disease.

The chain carries TRBV18 and TRBJ1-1; 7 bases agree with TRBD1. Per germline, CDR1 KGHSH and CDR2 LQKENI. This CDR3 region has 15 residues. After removal of 0 bases from V and 1 base from J, the junction contained 2 bases not matched to a gene. CDR3 protein: CASSPPNRGNTEAFF. DNA for the CDR3: TGTGCCAGCTCACCACCGAACAGGGGGAACACTGAAGCTTTCTTT.

The sample holds one count of this clone. Here the CDR3 DNA reads TGTGCCAGCTCACCGCAAAGACAGGGGGCAGTCACTGAAGCTTTCTTT. This codes for CASSPQRQGAVTEAFF. The rearrangement uses TRBV18 and TRBJ1-1; 10 nucleotides line up with TRBD1. With V trimmed by 3 bases and J by 4 bases, 8 bases remained unmatched. CDR3 length: 16 residues. Looked up from germline, CDR1 is KGHSH and CDR2 is LQKENI.

The J gene is TRBJ1-2, the V gene TRBV6-5, with a weak D call TRBD1 (5 bases). This CDR3 is built from 12 residues. Trimming stripped 2 bases from V and 8 bases from J, with 9 bases between. Germline V gene data show CDR1 as MNHEY and CDR2 as SVGAGI. CDR3 protein: CASSYRGAGYTF. Here the CDR3 DNA reads TGTGCCAGCAGTTACCGTGGGGCCGGCTACACCTTC.

This clone was counted a single time. The chain carries TRBV5-1 and TRBJ2-1, with TRBD2 matching 9 bases. V lost 4 bases and J lost 3; bases outside the gene matches: 8. CDR3 length equals 16 residues. The germline gives CDR1 SGHRS, CDR2 YFSETQ. This CDR3 reads CASSLRTSDIYNEQFF. The CDR3 nucleotides are TGCGCCAGCAGCCTACGGACTAGCGACATCTACAATGAGCAGTTCTTC.

The chain joins TRBV3-1 (or the pseudogene TRBV3-2) to TRBJ1-2; 9 nucleotides match TRBD1. This CDR3 comprises 16 residues. V was clipped by 1 base and J by 4 bases; unmatched bases: 7. CDR1 is LGHDT, CDR2 YNNKEL, per germline (reference sequence). As DNA, the CDR3 is TGTGCCAGCAGCCAAGCTACCAACAGGGGGCCCTATGGCTACACCTTC. Its translation: CASSQATNRGPYGYTF.

The chain carries TRBV6-5 and TRBJ1-5, with unresolved D. This CDR3 has 14 residues. CDR1 and CDR2 (germline): MNHEY, SVGAGI. V dropped 7 bases and J dropped 6 bases, with 16 bases sitting between them. The CDR3 loop is CASILNEGGQPQHF. The CDR3 nucleotides read TGTGCCAGCATCCTGAATGAGGGAGGTCAGCCCCAGCATTTT.

This clone was observed a single time. The chain is built from TRBV19 and TRBJ1-6; the D is unclear. Germline V CDR1 and CDR2: LNHDA, SQIVND (reference sequence). This CDR3 contains 15 residues. V lost 5 bases to trimming and J lost 7 bases, with 15 bases between them. The CDR3 DNA sequence: TGTGCCAGTAGTTCTAGAGACGGCGACAATTCACCCCTCCACTTT. It yields the protein CASSSRDGDNSPLHF.

The chain is built from TRBV10-3 and TRBJ1-5, with TRBD1 matching over 7 bases. CDR3 length: 16 residues. Germline V gives CDR1 ENHRY, CDR2 SYGVKD. Unmatched junction bases numbered 12, after V lost 10 bases and J lost 0 bases. CDR3 sequence: CATSGQGGYSNQPQHF. The CDR3 DNA is TGTGCCACCTCGGGACAAGGGGGCTATAGCAATCAGCCCCAGCATTTT.

The chain combines TRBV12-5 with TRBJ1-1; D may be TRBD1 (5 bases). Trimming removed 6 bases from V and 4 bases from J, with 15 bases in between. The CDR3 contains 14 residues. From germline, CDR1 is LGHNT and CDR2 FRNRAP. The CDR3 DNA is TGTGCTAGTGGCAACTCAGGGTTAGGCACTGAAGCTTTCTTT. It yields the protein CASGNSGLGTEAFF. The full variable domain, in which reference TRBV12-5 and TRBJ1-1 provide the parts outside the CDR3, is DARVTQTPRHKVTEMGQEVTMRCQPILGHNTVFWYRQTMMQGLELLAYFRNRAPLDDSGMPKDRFSAEMPDATLATLKIQPSEPRDSAVYFCASGNSGLGTEAFFGQGTRLTVV.

The gene calls are TRBV6-6 and TRBJ1-3, with TRBD1 identical over 8 bases. V dropped 5 bases and J dropped 4; count of bases not matched to a gene: 10. The CDR3 is made up of 16 amino acids. The germline V gene has CDR1 MNHNY and CDR2 SVGAGI (reference sequence). CDR3 in amino acids: CASSIQTGGPGNTIYF. CDR3 nucleotide sequence: TGTGCCAGCAGTATACAAACAGGGGGTCCGGGAAACACCATATATTTT.

V gene TRBV13 combines with J gene TRBJ2-7, with D possibly matching TRBD1 (6 bases). Germline V gene data show CDR1 as PRHDT and CDR2 as FYEKMQ (reference sequence). The CDR3 extends over 14 amino acids. V gave up 5 bases and J gave up 5 bases, with 16 bases separating them. The CDR3 DNA is TGTGCCAGCAGCCCCTACAGGGCCAGGGACGAGCAGTACTTC. Translation gives CASSPYRARDEQYF.

The V gene is TRBV10-3, the J gene TRBJ2-2; D gene ambiguous. This CDR3 is 13 amino acids long. In germline, CDR1 is ENHRY, CDR2 SYGVKD. Between the trimmed V and J ends, which lost 4 bases and 4 bases, there was a span of 7 bases. This CDR3 is CAISALVTGELFF. CDR3 DNA: TGTGCCATCAGTGCCCTAGTCACCGGGGAGCTGTTTTTT.

For the CDR3, the DNA is TGTGCCAGTAGTATCGGCAGGGGAGGGGACACCGGGGAGCTGTTTTTT. This sequence encodes CASSIGRGGDTGELFF. The rearrangement links TRBV19 to TRBJ2-2, with a possible D match to TRBD2 (7 bases). This CDR3 spans 16 amino acids. CDR1 LNHDA and CDR2 SQIVND come from the germline V gene (reference sequence). Trimming shortened V by 3 bases and J by 3 bases, and 14 bases separated the two germline ends. Combining the CDR3 with reference TRBV19 and TRBJ2-2 gives the whole variable domain DGGITQSPKYLFRKEGQNVTLSCEQNLNHDAMYWYRQDPGQGLRLIYYSQIVNDFQKGDIAEGYSVSREKKESFPLTVTSAQKNPTAFYLCASSIGRGGDTGELFFGEGSRLTVL.

The V and J genes are TRBV15 and TRBJ1-2, with TRBD1 matching 8 bases. V lost 1 base and J lost 6; bases outside the gene matches: 13. There are 17 residues in the CDR3. Germline V gene lookup returns CDR1 LNHNV and CDR2 YYDKDF (reference sequence). CDR3 region: CATSRGGTGGRVDGYTF. The CDR3 DNA reads as TGTGCCACCAGCAGAGGGGGGACAGGCGGTAGGGTGGATGGCTACACCTTC.

This sequence joins TRBV27 and TRBJ1-2, with 7 bases that match TRBD1. V was pared by 7 bases and J by 8 bases, with 13 bases of the junction left unmatched. Germline V CDR1 and CDR2: MNHEY, SMNVEV (reference sequence). This CDR3 is built from 14 residues. CDR3 residues: CASTQTGTARGYTF. CDR3 sequence (DNA): TGTGCCAGCACCCAGACCGGGACAGCGCGGGGCTACACCTTC.

This clone was counted a single time. The chain has TRBV5-4 and TRBJ1-2; D is perhaps TRBD1 (6 bases). CDR3 length: 15 amino acids. The ends were cut back, 4 bases at V and 2 bases at J, with 15 bases in the middle. Germline assignment: CDR1 SGHNT and CDR2 YYREEE (reference sequence). The CDR3 sequence: CASSPSGGQNYGYTF. The CDR3 bases are TGTGCCAGCAGCCCTAGCGGGGGGCAGAACTATGGCTACACCTTC.

This sequence joins TRBV6-5 and TRBJ1-2; TRBD1 might be the D (5 bases). Trimming removed 5 bases at V and 5 bases at J, with 18 bases between. The CDR3 consists of 15 residues. The germline CDR1 and CDR2 sequences are MNHEY and SVGAGI. The CDR3 spells CASSPGGGDGYGYTF. CDR3 in DNA: TGTGCCAGCAGTCCCGGCGGGGGGGATGGATATGGCTACACCTTC.

The V gene is TRBV10-3, the J gene TRBJ2-3; D perhaps matches TRBD1 (6 bases). The V and J ends lost 6 bases and 0 bases respectively, with 13 bases between them. This CDR3 has 15 amino acids. Germline values: CDR1 ENHRY, CDR2 SYGVKD. CDR3 coding DNA: TGTGCCATCAGAAGCCGGGACAAAAGCACAGATACGCAGTATTTT. Translated, it gives CAIRSRDKSTDTQYF.

This clone was seen a single time. This chain uses TRBV11-2 with TRBJ1-1, with 11 bases identical to TRBD1. Germline values: CDR1 SGHAT, CDR2 FQNNGV. The CDR3 extends over 17 amino acids. After removal of 8 bases from V and 8 bases from J, the junction contained 19 bases not matched to a gene. DNA for the CDR3: TGTGCCAGCGGCCGGACAGGGGGCTTGCGGGAGCTCGGGGAAGCTTTCTTT. Translating it yields CASGRTGGLRELGEAFF. Full variable domain (outside the CDR3, taken from reference TRBV11-2 and TRBJ1-1): EAGVAQSPRYKIIEKRQSVAFWCNPISGHATLYWYQQILGQGPKLLIQFQNNGVVDDSQLPKDRFSAERLKGVDSTLKIQPAKLEDSAVYLCASGRTGGLRELGEAFFGQGTRLTVV.

The chain couples TRBV3-1 (or the pseudogene TRBV3-2) to TRBJ1-1; 7 bases agree with TRBD1. The germline V gene encodes CDR1 LGHDT and CDR2 YNNKEL (reference sequence). V shed 4 bases and J 10 bases; nucleotides not matched to a gene: 9. This CDR3 region has 13 residues. The CDR3 loop is CASSLTGDGGAFF. The DNA of the CDR3 is TGTGCCAGCAGCCTCACAGGGGATGGCGGAGCTTTCTTT.

The chain joins TRBV4-2 to TRBJ1-2, with D perhaps TRBD1 (5 bases). This CDR3 has 16 amino acids. V dropped 1 base and J dropped 6 bases, with 18 bases sitting between them. From germline, CDR1 is LGHNA and CDR2 YNFKEQ. The CDR3 loop is CASSQVGEGRNDGYTF. The CDR3 DNA follows: TGTGCCAGCAGCCAAGTCGGGGAGGGGCGCAACGATGGCTACACCTTC.

This clone was seen a few times. The rearrangement links TRBV6-5 to TRBJ2-4, with D tentatively TRBD1 (6 bases). The CDR3 has 12 residues. Trimming shortened V by 9 bases and J by 14 bases, and 20 bases separated the two germline ends. Germline-derived CDR1 and CDR2 are MNHEY and SVGAGI. The CDR3 protein is CASSAATGQKYF. Written as DNA, the CDR3 is TGTGCCAGTTCCGCTGCGACAGGCCAGAAGTACTTC.

J is TRBJ2-5 and V is TRBV19, with TRBD2 matching 12 bases. The CDR3 sequence is 14 residues long. CDR1 and CDR2 from the germline V gene are LNHDA and SQIVND (reference sequence). V dropped 7 bases and J dropped 4; count of bases not matched to a gene: 4. As DNA, the CDR3 is TGTGCCAGTACCCCGACTAGCGGGAGAGAGACCCAGTACTTC. Amino acids: CASTPTSGRETQYF.

This clone was found a few times. This chain links TRBV27 with TRBJ1-2, with TRBD1 matching over 8 bases. Germline V CDR1 and CDR2: MNHEY, SMNVEV (reference sequence). Trimming cost V 0 bases and J 7 bases; bases outside gene matches: 13. There are 17 residues in the CDR3. CDR3 coding DNA: TGTGCCAGCAGTTTATCGAGTTTAAGACAGGGGACTCGTGGCTACACCTTC. Protein product: CASSLSSLRQGTRGYTF.

This clone was picked up one time. The chain links TRBV6-5 to TRBJ2-7; 9 bases map to TRBD1. The V gene's germline CDR1 is MNHEY and CDR2 SVGAGI. This CDR3 is 13 amino acids long. The trim removed 8 bases at V and 2 bases at J, leaving 4 bases unmatched. The CDR3 DNA follows: TGTGCCAGCCGGGACAGGGCAACCTACGAGCAGTACTTC. This gives the protein CASRDRATYEQYF.

This sequence joins TRBV2 and TRBJ1-6; 8 nucleotides line up with TRBD1. Germline CDR1 is SNHLY and CDR2 is FYNNEI. V was pared by 6 bases and J by 3 bases, with 4 bases of the junction left unmatched. CDR3 size: 15 residues. The CDR3 is CASRDGQGYNSPLHF. In nucleotides, the CDR3 is TGTGCCAGCAGAGACGGACAGGGCTATAATTCACCCCTCCACTTT.

The chain is built from TRBV19 and TRBJ1-5; TRBD1 matches 8 bases. This CDR3 has 14 amino acids. The J segment lost 7 bases and the V segment lost 6 bases, leaving 8 bases of the junction unmatched. Germline values: CDR1 LNHDA, CDR2 SQIVND (reference sequence). CDR3 loop: CASRKTGEDQPQHF. CDR3 sequence (DNA): TGTGCCAGTAGGAAGACAGGGGAGGACCAGCCCCAGCATTTT.

This clone was counted a few times. The CDR3 sequence is CASSVSGSVGNTIYF. CDR3 nucleotides: TGTGCCAGCAGCGTATCAGGGTCGGTTGGAAACACCATATATTTT. V usage is TRBV9 and J usage is TRBJ1-3; maybe TRBD1 (5 bases). Trimming took 1 base from V and 3 from J, leaving 11 bases between them. From germline, CDR1 is SGDLS and CDR2 YYNGEE. This CDR3 is 15 amino acids long.

The sample holds a few counts of this clone. Sequence at one end of the junction differs from germline and may be a read error. The chain uses TRBV4-3 and TRBJ1-2; D ambiguous. The germline gives CDR1 LGHNA, CDR2 YSLEER. There are 12 residues in the CDR3. The DNA for the CDR3 is TGCGCCAGCAGCCAAGACCCTCCTTCAAGAGTATTC. It specifies CASSQDPPSRVF.

V is TRBV29-1 and J is TRBJ1-5; 8 nucleotides match TRBD1. Germline-derived CDR1 and CDR2 are SQVTM and ANQGSEA. The CDR3 loop spans 13 amino acids. Trimming at V came to 7 bases and at J to 4 bases, leaving 6 bases not matched to a gene. The CDR3 nucleotides are TGCAGCGCCGGGGACAGGTCGAATCAGCCCCAGCATTTT. It yields the protein CSAGDRSNQPQHF.